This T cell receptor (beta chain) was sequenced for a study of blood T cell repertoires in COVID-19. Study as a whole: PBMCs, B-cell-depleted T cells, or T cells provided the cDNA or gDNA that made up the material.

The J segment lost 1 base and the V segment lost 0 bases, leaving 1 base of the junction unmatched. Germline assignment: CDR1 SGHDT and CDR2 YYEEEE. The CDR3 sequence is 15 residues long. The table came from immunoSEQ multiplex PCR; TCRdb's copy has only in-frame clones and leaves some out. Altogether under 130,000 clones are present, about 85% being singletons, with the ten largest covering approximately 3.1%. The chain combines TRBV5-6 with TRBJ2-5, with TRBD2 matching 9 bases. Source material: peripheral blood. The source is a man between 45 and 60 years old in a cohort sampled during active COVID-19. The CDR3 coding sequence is TGTGCCAGCAGCTTGGGCGGGGGGGCCCAAGAGACCCAGTACTTC. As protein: CASSLGGGAQETQYF.